Shown below are 28 T cell receptor beta chains from a single sample sequenced in a study of cytomegalovirus exposure and HLA in healthy donors. PCR amplification relied on 60 Vbeta primers (plus 13 Jbeta primers). Generated by immunoSEQ multiplex PCR, the TCRdb table keeps only in-frame clones and is missing some. This table has some 160,000 clones, 80% to 90% appearing once. Material: PBMCs. All receptors derive from a man between 50 and 59 years old in good health and CMV-seropositive.

The genes are TRBV25-1 and TRBJ1-4, with 8 bases identical to TRBD1. J was trimmed by 8 bases and V by 3 bases; bases with no gene match: 11. Germline V CDR1 and CDR2: MGHDK, SYGVNS. This CDR3 has 16 residues. This chain's CDR3 is CASSDAQGAVSEKLFF. CDR3 nucleotides: TGTGCCAGCAGTGACGCGCAGGGGGCAGTTAGCGAAAAACTGTTTTTT.

The chain joins TRBV19 to TRBJ1-2, with TRBD1 as a possible D gene (5 bases). The CDR3 has 14 residues. Germline CDR1 LNHDA, CDR2 SQIVND (reference sequence). The germline V and J ends were trimmed by 5 bases and 0 bases, with 10 bases remaining between them. The CDR3 sequence: CASSWRGSNYGYTF. In DNA, the CDR3 is TGTGCCAGTAGTTGGAGGGGTTCTAACTATGGCTACACCTTC.

This clone appeared a few times. V and J are TRBV7-9 and TRBJ2-7; possibly TRBD2 for D (5 bases). This CDR3 is built from 12 residues. Germline V gene sequence: CDR1 SEHNR, CDR2 FQNEAQ (reference sequence). Trimming cost V 4 bases and J 3 bases, with 7 bases left between them. As DNA, the CDR3 is TGTGCCAGCAGCTCTAGCCTCTACGAGCAGTACTTC. Translating it yields CASSSSLYEQYF.

This clone has just a few counts. The chain uses TRBV14 and TRBJ1-2; D possibly corresponds to TRBD1 (5 bases). This CDR3 comprises 14 residues. Germline values: CDR1 SGHDN, CDR2 FVKESK. V lost 2 bases and J 8 bases, leaving 15 bases between the germline ends. The DNA of the CDR3 is TGTGCCAGCAGCCAATCATCCCAGGGAGGAGGCTACACCTTC. It codes for CASSQSSQGGGYTF.

This clone showed up just a few times. This chain connects TRBV2 to TRBJ1-5, with 7 bases lining up with TRBD1. V lost 9 bases to trimming and J lost 0 bases; unmatched junction nucleotides: 5. CDR3 length: 14 residues. Germline CDR1 is SNHLY and CDR2 is FYNNEI. The CDR3 coding sequence is TGTGCCAGGGGGACAGAGTATAGCAATCAGCCCCAGCATTTT. Protein sequence: CARGTEYSNQPQHF.

The chain carries TRBV5-4 and TRBJ1-1, with 8 bases that match TRBD1. The CDR3 totals 15 residues. In germline, CDR1 is SGHNT, CDR2 YYREEE (reference sequence). The V gene end was trimmed by 4 bases and the J gene end by 1 base; junction bases not matched to a gene: 6. The CDR3 sequence: CASSPSGTGNTEAFF. CDR3 coding DNA: TGTGCCAGCAGCCCGTCCGGGACAGGGAACACTGAAGCTTTCTTT. The whole variable domain, remainder taken from reference TRBV5-4 and TRBJ1-1, is ETGVTQSPTHLIKTRGQQVTLRCSSQSGHNTVSWYQQALGQGPQFIFQYYREEENGRGNFPPRFSGLQFPNYSSELNVNALELDDSALYLCASSPSGTGNTEAFFGQGTRLTVV.

This chain joins TRBV19 and TRBJ1-5; 10 positions agree with TRBD1. The CDR3 totals 16 residues. The germline V gene encodes CDR1 LNHDA and CDR2 SQIVND (reference sequence). V shed 4 bases and J 8 bases; nucleotides not matched to a gene: 11. In DNA, the CDR3 is TGTGCCAGTAGTACGCGGACAGGGGGAAAGGTAGAGCCCCAGCATTTT. The encoded protein is CASSTRTGGKVEPQHF.

The chain employs TRBV27 and TRBJ1-1; D remains unclear. The CDR3 totals 14 residues. Trimming pared 2 bases from V and 3 bases from J, leaving 10 bases between. CDR1 is MNHEY, CDR2 SMNVEV, per germline (reference sequence). The CDR3 DNA reads TGTGCCAGCAGTTTAGGCCCCGGGTACACTGAAGCTTTCTTT. It yields the protein CASSLGPGYTEAFF.

The chain couples TRBV5-4 to TRBJ2-1; 7 bases match TRBD2. V shed 1 base, J shed 4 bases, and the junction held 8 bases outside the gene matches. Germline V gene sequence: CDR1 SGHNT, CDR2 YYREEE (reference sequence). The CDR3 has 16 amino acids. The CDR3, as DNA: TGTGCCAGCAGCTTGTGGCTCGGGGGGTCTTACAATGAGCAGTTCTTC. Protein product: CASSLWLGGSYNEQFF.

V and J are TRBV13 and TRBJ1-1; 9 bases line up with TRBD1. V lost 5 bases to trimming and J lost 0 bases; unmatched junction nucleotides: 7. Germline V gene lookup returns CDR1 PRHDT and CDR2 FYEKMQ (reference sequence). CDR3 length: 16 amino acids. The CDR3 region is CASSPRTGALNTEAFF. Here the CDR3 DNA reads TGTGCCAGCAGCCCTCGGACAGGGGCCTTGAACACTGAAGCTTTCTTT.

J is TRBJ1-1 and V is TRBV6-4; 10 bases fit TRBD1. The trim removed 0 bases at V and 5 bases at J, leaving 3 bases unmatched. The CDR3 is 15 residues long. The germline V gene has CDR1 MRHNA and CDR2 SNTAGT. The CDR3 bases are TGTGCCAGCAGTGACTCCGGGACAGGGGCTACTGAAGCTTTCTTT. Encoded protein: CASSDSGTGATEAFF.

The V gene is TRBV2, the J gene TRBJ1-2, with TRBD1 as a possible D gene (5 bases). Between the trimmed V and J ends, which lost 1 base and 3 bases, there was a span of 6 bases. Looked up from germline, CDR1 is SNHLY and CDR2 is FYNNEI. There are 13 residues in the CDR3. CDR3: CASSEGGDYGYTF. CDR3 DNA: TGTGCCAGCAGTGAAGGGGGGGACTATGGCTACACCTTC. Variable domain in full (rest from reference TRBV2 and TRBJ1-2): EPEVTQTPSHQVTQMGQEVILRCVPISNHLYFYWYRQILGQKVEFLVSFYNNEISEKSEIFDDQFSVERPDGSNFTLKIRSTKLEDSAMYFCASSEGGDYGYTFGSGTRLTVV.

This chain uses TRBV4-1 with TRBJ2-3, with a weak D call TRBD2 (6 bases). The CDR3 sequence is 16 residues long. Trimming removed 3 bases at V and 2 bases at J, with 15 bases between. The germline gives CDR1 MGHRA, CDR2 YSYEKL. The CDR3 coding sequence is TGCGCCAGCAGCCAGGACGGGACTTCCTTCACAGATACGCAGTATTTT. This sequence encodes CASSQDGTSFTDTQYF.

The rearrangement joins TRBV15 to TRBJ1-4, with D tentatively TRBD1 (5 bases). CDR1 and CDR2 (germline): LNHNV, YYDKDF (reference sequence). CDR3 length: 16 residues. V lost 1 base and J 6 bases, leaving 15 bases between the germline ends. CDR3 loop: CATSRARAGPDEKLFF. The DNA of the CDR3 is TGTGCCACCAGCAGAGCAAGAGCAGGGCCCGATGAAAAACTGTTTTTT.

The V and J genes are TRBV5-1 and TRBJ2-5, with 11 bases aligning to TRBD1. The better agreement between TRBJ2-7 and the DNA end casts doubt on the J call. This CDR3 is built from 16 residues. The germline V gene has CDR1 SGHRS and CDR2 YFSETQ. CDR3 sequence reads: CASSEHGTGGFDEQYF. As DNA, the CDR3 is TGCGCCAGCAGCGAACATGGGACAGGGGGGTTTGACGAGCAGTACTTC.

The chain couples TRBV6-5 to TRBJ1-3; D not certain. The CDR3 covers 11 residues. V lost 5 bases and J lost 4, with 3 bases in between. Germline-derived CDR1 and CDR2 are MNHEY and SVGAGI. The CDR3, as DNA: TGTGCCAGCAGTCAGGGAAACACCATATATTTT. It encodes CASSQGNTIYF.

This clone appeared a few times. The gene calls are TRBV6-4 and TRBJ2-1; D gene uncertain. Germline V gives CDR1 MRHNA, CDR2 SNTAGT. V gave up 6 bases and J gave up 0 bases, with 6 bases separating them. CDR3 length: 13 amino acids. The CDR3 DNA follows: TGTGCCAGCAGCCTTAGCTCCTACAATGAGCAGTTCTTC. It codes for CASSLSSYNEQFF.

J is TRBJ2-1 and V is TRBV2; D gene unclear. Germline CDR1 SNHLY, CDR2 FYNNEI. The CDR3 runs 12 residues. The V end was cut by 3 bases, the J end by 10 bases, with 10 bases between. The CDR3, as DNA: TGTGCCAGCAGTGACGAATTTCGGGAGCAGTTCTTC. Translated: CASSDEFREQFF.

Worth noting for this clone: The same CDR3 can be traced to other DNA sequences in this sample. The V call is TRBV4-1, the J call TRBJ1-1; no clear D gene. This CDR3 region has 15 residues. V lost 4 bases to trimming and J lost 0 bases, with 12 bases between them. Germline V CDR1 and CDR2: MGHRA, YSYEKL. The CDR3 here is CASSRTGSVNTEAFF. In DNA form, the CDR3 reads TGCGCCAGCAGCCGTACGGGGTCCGTGAACACTGAAGCTTTCTTT.

V and J are TRBV12-5 and TRBJ1-5; 8 nucleotides agree with TRBD1. CDR3 length: 15 amino acids. V lost 1 base to trimming and J lost 6 bases; unmatched junction nucleotides: 5. Germline CDR1 is LGHNT and CDR2 is FRNRAP. CDR3 sequence: CASGLAGQGGQPQHF. CDR3 coding DNA: TGTGCTAGTGGTTTGGCCGGACAGGGAGGTCAGCCCCAGCATTTT. The whole variable domain, filled in from reference TRBV12-5 and TRBJ1-5, reads DARVTQTPRHKVTEMGQEVTMRCQPILGHNTVFWYRQTMMQGLELLAYFRNRAPLDDSGMPKDRFSAEMPDATLATLKIQPSEPRDSAVYFCASGLAGQGGQPQHFGDGTRLSIL.

CDR3 residues: CASSYRLAGDPDTQYF. The CDR3, as DNA: TGTGCCAGCAGTTATAGGCTAGCGGGGGATCCCGATACGCAGTATTTT. V and J are TRBV6-5 and TRBJ2-3; TRBD2 aligns across 10 bases. V gave up 3 bases and J gave up 6 bases; unmatched junction bases: 9. This CDR3 region has 16 residues. Germline values: CDR1 MNHEY, CDR2 SVGAGI.

V gene TRBV4-2 combines with J gene TRBJ1-1; D is unresolved. This CDR3 region has 15 residues. Trimming shortened V by 1 base and J by 0 bases, and 9 bases separated the two germline ends. The germline V gene has CDR1 LGHNA and CDR2 YNFKEQ. CDR3 sequence reads: CASSQGHSLNTEAFF. The CDR3 DNA is TGTGCCAGCAGCCAAGGGCACAGCTTGAACACTGAAGCTTTCTTT.

This clone was seen more than once but under ten times. The rearrangement links TRBV19 to TRBJ2-1, with 7 bases matching TRBD2. The CDR3 consists of 14 residues. Germline CDR1 LNHDA, CDR2 SQIVND (reference sequence). J lost 5 bases, V lost 6 bases, and 7 bases had no gene match. The DNA of the CDR3 is TGTGCCAGTAGGGCGCGGGGGAGCAACAATGAGCAGTTCTTC. Residues: CASRARGSNNEQFF.

This chain joins TRBV6-1 and TRBJ2-1; 9 nucleotides agree with TRBD2. Germline V CDR1 and CDR2: MNHNS, SASEGT. The length of the CDR3 is 15 residues. V was pared by 2 bases and J by 6 bases, with 5 bases of the junction left unmatched. This chain's CDR3 is CASSESLAGLNEQFF. CDR3 bases: TGTGCCAGCAGTGAAAGCCTAGCGGGACTCAATGAGCAGTTCTTC.

About this clone: At one end, the junction sequence differs from germline, possibly due to a read error. The V and J genes are TRBV6-1 and TRBJ1-3; 10 bases are shared with TRBD1. Germline V CDR1 and CDR2: MNHNS, SASEGT. The CDR3 runs to 19 residues. The CDR3 loop reads CASSQAFPGTGVSGNTIYF. CDR3 nucleotides: TGTGCCAGCAGTCAAGCCTTCCCCGGGACAGGGGTTTCTGGAAACACCATATATTTT.

This chain connects TRBV5-1 to TRBJ1-2, with D unclear. This CDR3 comprises 12 residues. Germline assignment: CDR1 SGHRS and CDR2 YFSETQ. The germline V and J ends were trimmed by 0 bases and 8 bases, with 8 bases remaining between them. The CDR3 loop is CASSLAEGGYTF. In nucleotides, the CDR3 is TGCGCCAGCAGCTTGGCTGAGGGAGGCTACACCTTC.

The chain has TRBV11-2 and TRBJ1-1, with unresolved D. This CDR3 is 14 amino acids long. Germline assignment: CDR1 SGHAT and CDR2 FQNNGV. V was pared by 1 base and J by 5 bases, with 11 bases between. The CDR3 loop reads CASSLVAGSTEAFF. The DNA of the CDR3 is TGTGCCAGCAGCTTAGTGGCGGGAAGTACTGAAGCTTTCTTT.

V is TRBV29-1 and J is TRBJ1-1; D gene ambiguous. V lost 8 bases and J 3 bases, leaving 16 bases between the germline ends. Germline V gene data show CDR1 as SQVTM and CDR2 as ANQGSEA. The CDR3 length is 13 residues. CDR3 bases: TGCAGCTCTAAAGGTACAGTCGACACTGAAGCTTTCTTT. It is translated as CSSKGTVDTEAFF.